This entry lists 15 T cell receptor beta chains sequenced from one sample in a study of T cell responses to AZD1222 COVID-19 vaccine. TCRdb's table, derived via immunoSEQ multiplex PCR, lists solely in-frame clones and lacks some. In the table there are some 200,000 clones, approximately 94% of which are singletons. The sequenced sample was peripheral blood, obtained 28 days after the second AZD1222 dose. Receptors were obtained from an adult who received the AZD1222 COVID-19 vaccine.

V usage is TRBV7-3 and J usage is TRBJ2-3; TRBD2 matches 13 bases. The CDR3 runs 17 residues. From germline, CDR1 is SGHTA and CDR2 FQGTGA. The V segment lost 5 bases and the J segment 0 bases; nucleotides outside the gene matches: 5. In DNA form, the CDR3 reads TGTGCCAGCAGCACGGGACTAGCGGGACCTAGCACAGATACGCAGTATTTT. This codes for CASSTGLAGPSTDTQYF. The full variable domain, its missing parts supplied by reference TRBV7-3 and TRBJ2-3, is GAGVSQTPSNKVTEKGKYVELRCDPISGHTALYWYRQSLGQGPEFLIYFQGTGAADDSGLPNDRFFAVRPEGSVSTLKIQRTERGDSAVYLCASSTGLAGPSTDTQYFGPGTRLTVL.

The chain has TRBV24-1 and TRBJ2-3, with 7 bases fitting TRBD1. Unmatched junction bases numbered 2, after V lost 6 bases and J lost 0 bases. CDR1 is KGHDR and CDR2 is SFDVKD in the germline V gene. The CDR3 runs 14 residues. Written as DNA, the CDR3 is TGTGCCACCAGTCAGACAGGGAGCACAGATACGCAGTATTTT. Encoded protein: CATSQTGSTDTQYF.

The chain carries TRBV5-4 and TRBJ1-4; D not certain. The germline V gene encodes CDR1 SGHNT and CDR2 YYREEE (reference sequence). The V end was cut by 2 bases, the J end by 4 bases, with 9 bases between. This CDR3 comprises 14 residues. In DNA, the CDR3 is TGTGCCAGCAGCTTCGGCAGAAATAATGAAAAACTGTTTTTT. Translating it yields CASSFGRNNEKLFF.

CDR3 residues: CAWSAVTSGAYNEQFF. The DNA for the CDR3 is TGTGCCTGGAGTGCTGTGACTAGCGGGGCATACAATGAGCAGTTCTTC. This chain connects TRBV30 to TRBJ2-1, with 11 positions matching TRBD2. The CDR3 length is 16 residues. Per the germline V gene, CDR1 is GTSNPN and CDR2 is SVGIG (reference sequence). Trimming at V came to 1 base and at J to 4 bases, leaving 6 bases not matched to a gene.

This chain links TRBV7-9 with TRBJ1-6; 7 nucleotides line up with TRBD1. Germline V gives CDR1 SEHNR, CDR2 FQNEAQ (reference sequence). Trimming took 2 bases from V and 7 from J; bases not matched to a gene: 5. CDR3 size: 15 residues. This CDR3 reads CASSLSGTENSPLHF. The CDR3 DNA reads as TGTGCCAGCAGCTTATCTGGGACAGAAAATTCACCCCTCCACTTT.

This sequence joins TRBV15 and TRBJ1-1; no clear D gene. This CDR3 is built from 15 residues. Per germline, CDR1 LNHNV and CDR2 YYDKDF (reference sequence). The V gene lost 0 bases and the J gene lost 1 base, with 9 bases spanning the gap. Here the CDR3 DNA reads TGTGCCACCAGCAGAGATATGCCCCCGAACACTGAAGCTTTCTTT. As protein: CATSRDMPPNTEAFF.

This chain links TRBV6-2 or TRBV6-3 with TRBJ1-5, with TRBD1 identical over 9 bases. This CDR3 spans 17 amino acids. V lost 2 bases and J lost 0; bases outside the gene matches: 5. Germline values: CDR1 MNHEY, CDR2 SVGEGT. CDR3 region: CASSYPGQGYSNQPQHF. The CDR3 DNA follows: TGTGCCAGCAGTTACCCAGGACAGGGGTATAGCAATCAGCCCCAGCATTTT.

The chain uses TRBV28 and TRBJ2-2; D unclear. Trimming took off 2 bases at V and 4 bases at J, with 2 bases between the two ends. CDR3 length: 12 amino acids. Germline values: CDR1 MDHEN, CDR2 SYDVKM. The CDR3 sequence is CASSLLTGELFF. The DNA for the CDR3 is TGTGCCAGCAGTTTACTCACCGGGGAGCTGTTTTTT.

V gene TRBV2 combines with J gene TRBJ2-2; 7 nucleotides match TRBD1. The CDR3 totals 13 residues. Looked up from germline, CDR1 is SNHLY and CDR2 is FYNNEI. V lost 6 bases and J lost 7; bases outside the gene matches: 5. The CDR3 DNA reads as TGTGCCAGCAGCATCCGGGACAGCGGGGAGCTGTTTTTT. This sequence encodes CASSIRDSGELFF.

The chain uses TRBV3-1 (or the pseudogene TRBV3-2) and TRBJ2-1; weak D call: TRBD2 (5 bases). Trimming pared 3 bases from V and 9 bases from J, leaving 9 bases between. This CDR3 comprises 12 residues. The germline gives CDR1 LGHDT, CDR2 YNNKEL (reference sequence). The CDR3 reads CASSHGMREQFF. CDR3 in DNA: TGTGCCAGCAGCCACGGGATGCGTGAGCAGTTCTTC.

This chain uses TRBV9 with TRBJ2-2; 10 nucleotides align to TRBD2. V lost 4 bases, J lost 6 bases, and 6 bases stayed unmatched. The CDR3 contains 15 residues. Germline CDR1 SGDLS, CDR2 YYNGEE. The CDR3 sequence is CASSPKRGGPGELFF. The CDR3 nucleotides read TGTGCCAGCAGCCCAAAGCGGGGGGGCCCCGGGGAGCTGTTTTTT.

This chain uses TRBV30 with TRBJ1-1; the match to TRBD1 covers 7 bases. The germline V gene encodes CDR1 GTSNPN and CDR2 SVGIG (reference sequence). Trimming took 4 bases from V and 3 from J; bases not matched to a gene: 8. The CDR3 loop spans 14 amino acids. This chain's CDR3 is CAWKYRGWDTEAFF. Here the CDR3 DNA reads TGTGCCTGGAAATACAGGGGATGGGACACTGAAGCTTTCTTT.

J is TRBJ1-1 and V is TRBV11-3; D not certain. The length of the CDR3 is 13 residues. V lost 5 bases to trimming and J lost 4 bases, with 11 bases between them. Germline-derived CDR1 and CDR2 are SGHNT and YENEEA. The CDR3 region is CASSTQSATEAFF. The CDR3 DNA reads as TGTGCCAGCAGCACTCAGAGTGCCACTGAAGCTTTCTTT. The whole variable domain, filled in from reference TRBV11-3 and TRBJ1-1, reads EAGVVQSPRYKIIEKKQPVAFWCNPISGHNTLYWYLQNLGQGPELLIRYENEEAVDDSQLPKDRFSAERLKGVDSTLKIQPAELGDSAVYLCASSTQSATEAFFGQGTRLTVV.

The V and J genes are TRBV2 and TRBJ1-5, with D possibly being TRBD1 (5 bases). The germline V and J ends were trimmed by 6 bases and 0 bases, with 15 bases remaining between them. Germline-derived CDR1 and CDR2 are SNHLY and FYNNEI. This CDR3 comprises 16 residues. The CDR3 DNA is TGTGCCAGCAGCCCCACGGACACCTATAGCAATCAGCCCCAGCATTTT. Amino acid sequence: CASSPTDTYSNQPQHF.

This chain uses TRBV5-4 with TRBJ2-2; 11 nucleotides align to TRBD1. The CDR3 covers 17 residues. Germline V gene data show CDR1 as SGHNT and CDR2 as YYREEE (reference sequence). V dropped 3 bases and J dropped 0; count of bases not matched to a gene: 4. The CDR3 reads CASSSGQGASNTGELFF. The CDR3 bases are TGTGCCAGCAGCTCAGGACAGGGGGCTTCGAACACCGGGGAGCTGTTTTTT.